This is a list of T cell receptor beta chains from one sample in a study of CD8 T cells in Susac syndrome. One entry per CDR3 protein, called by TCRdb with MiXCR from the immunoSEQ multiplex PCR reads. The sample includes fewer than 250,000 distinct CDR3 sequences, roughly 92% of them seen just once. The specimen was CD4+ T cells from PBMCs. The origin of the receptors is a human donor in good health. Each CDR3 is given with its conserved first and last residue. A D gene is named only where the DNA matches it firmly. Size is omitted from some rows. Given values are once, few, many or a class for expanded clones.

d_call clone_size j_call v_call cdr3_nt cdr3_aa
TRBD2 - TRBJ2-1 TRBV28 TGTGCTACCTCTTTGGGGGGGTCCGGTGAGCAGTTCTTC CATSLGGSGEQFF
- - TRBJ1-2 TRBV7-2 TGTGCCAGCAGCCCCCAGGGTGAAGGCTATGGCTACACCTTC CASSPQGEGYGYTF
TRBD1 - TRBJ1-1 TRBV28 TGTGCCAGCAGTTTGCTAGGGGGCGGGCGGGCTGAAGCTTTCTTT CASSLLGGGRAEAFF
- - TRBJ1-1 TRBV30 TGTGCCTGGAGCACTCAGATCGGGGACACTGAAGCTTTCTTT CAWSTQIGDTEAFF
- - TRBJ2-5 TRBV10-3 TGTGCCATCAGGGCTGCCGAAGAAGAGACCCAGTACTTC CAIRAAEEETQYF
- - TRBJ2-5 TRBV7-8 TGTGCCAGCAGCCGGAGGACAGTAAGAGAGACCCAGTACTTC CASSRRTVRETQYF
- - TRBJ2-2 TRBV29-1 TGCAGCGTTGTGAACACCGGGGAGCTGTTTTTT CSVVNTGELFF
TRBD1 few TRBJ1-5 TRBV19 TGTGCCAGTAGTACCGACAGGGGGCGGAATCAGCCCCAGCATTTT CASSTDRGRNQPQHF
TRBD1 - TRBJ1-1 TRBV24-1 TGTGCCACCAGTGATCCCGCGACAGGGAGGGCTTTCTTT CATSDPATGRAFF
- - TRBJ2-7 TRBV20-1 TGCAGTGCTCCTCGCGGCTACGAGCAGTACTTC CSAPRGYEQYF
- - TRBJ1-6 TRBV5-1 TGCGCCAGCAGCTCCCAGGGCCCCAACACCCATTCACCCCTCCACTTT CASSSQGPNTHSPLHF
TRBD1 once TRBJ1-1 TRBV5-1 TGCGCCAGCAGAAAGGGGGCGGAAAAAGCTTTCTTT CASRKGAEKAFF
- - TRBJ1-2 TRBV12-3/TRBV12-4 TGTGCCAGCAGTCCTGCAGGGAACGGCTACACCTTC CASSPAGNGYTF
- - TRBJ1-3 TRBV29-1 TGCAGCGTTATCAAGGACCTTGGAAACACCATATATTTT CSVIKDLGNTIYF
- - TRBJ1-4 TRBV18 TGTGCCAGCTCACCTAACGTCCCTCCAGAAAAACTGTTTTTT CASSPNVPPEKLFF
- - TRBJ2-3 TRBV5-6 TGTGCCAGCAGCTTGGTTGTCACAGATACGCAGTATTTT CASSLVVTDTQYF
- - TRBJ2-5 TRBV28 TGTGCCAGCAGCCCTTCAACCCAAGAGACCCAGTACTTC CASSPSTQETQYF
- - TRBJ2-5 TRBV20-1 TGCAGTGCTTACAAACCGGGGGGCCGAAAGACCCAGTACTTC CSAYKPGGRKTQYF
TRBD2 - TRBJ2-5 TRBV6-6 TGTGCCAGCAGTTCTAAGCGGGGTGAGGGGGAGACCCAGTACTTC CASSSKRGEGETQYF
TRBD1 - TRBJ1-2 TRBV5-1 TGCGCCAGCAGACTACAGGGGTCTCCTGGAGATGGCTACACCTTC CASRLQGSPGDGYTF
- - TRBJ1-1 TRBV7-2 TGTGCCAGCAGCCGCATTACCTTTGGCACTGAAGCTTTCTTT CASSRITFGTEAFF
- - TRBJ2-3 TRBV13 TGTGCCAGCAGCTCCTGGATGGGGTCCGGGGATACGCAGTATTTT CASSSWMGSGDTQYF
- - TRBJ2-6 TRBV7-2 TGTGCCAGCAGCTTGGGTACGGGTAGGGACTCTGGGGCCAACGTCCTGACTTTC CASSLGTGRDSGANVLTF
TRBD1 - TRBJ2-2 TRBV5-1 TGCGCCAGCAGCCCTACAGGGGGCTTGTCCACCGGGGAGCTGTTTTTT CASSPTGGLSTGELFF
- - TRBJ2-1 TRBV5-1 TGCGCCAGCAGCTCGGACGGATTCTCCTACAATGAGCAGTTCTTC CASSSDGFSYNEQFF
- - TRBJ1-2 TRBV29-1 TGCAGCGCAGGGCCGGGTTATGGCTACACCTTC CSAGPGYGYTF
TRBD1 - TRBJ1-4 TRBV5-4 TGTGCCAGCAGCTATTGGACAGGGGGTTACGAAAAACTGTTTTTT CASSYWTGGYEKLFF
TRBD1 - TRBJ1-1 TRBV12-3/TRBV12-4 TGTGCCAGCAGTTCCAGGGGGAAAACTGGCCGAGGTGAAGCTTTCTTT CASSSRGKTGRGEAFF
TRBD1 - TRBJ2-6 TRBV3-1 TGTGCCAGCAGCTCTGTAGGGGGCGGGGCCAACGTCCTGACTTTC CASSSVGGGANVLTF
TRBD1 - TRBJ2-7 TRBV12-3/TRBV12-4 TGTGCCAGCACCTTAGGGCTGGGACAGGGGAACGAGCAGTACTTC CASTLGLGQGNEQYF
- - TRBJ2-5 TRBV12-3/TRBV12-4 TGTGCCAGCATGCCGTCGCATCGTCGAGAGACCCAGTACTTC CASMPSHRRETQYF
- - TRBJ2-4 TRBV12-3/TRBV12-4 TGTGCCAGCCAAATTAGAGCCAAAAACATTCAGTACTTC CASQIRAKNIQYF
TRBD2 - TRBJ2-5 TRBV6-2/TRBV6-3 TGTGCCAGCAGGCAGGGACTAGCGGGGGACCCCCAGTACTTC CASRQGLAGDPQYF
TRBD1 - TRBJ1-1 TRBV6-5 TGTGCCAGCAGCCGACAGGGGAGGCACACTGAAGCTTTCTTT CASSRQGRHTEAFF
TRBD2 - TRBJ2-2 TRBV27 TGTGCCAGCGCGCTCCGGGCTAGCGGGGTTTCCGGGGAGCTGTTTTTT CASALRASGVSGELFF
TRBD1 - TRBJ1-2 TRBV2 TGTGCCAGCAAGGGACAGGGTGGTGGCTACACCTTC CASKGQGGGYTF
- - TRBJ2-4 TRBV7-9 TGTGCCAGCAGCTCCAATCAGGGGGCCAAAAACATTCAGTACTTC CASSSNQGAKNIQYF
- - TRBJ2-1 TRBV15 TGTGCCGCCATGCAGGGGAGCTCCTACAATGAGCAGTTCTTC CAAMQGSSYNEQFF
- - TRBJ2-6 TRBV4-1 TGCGTCAGCAGCCAAGAGGGGGGGGGATCTGGGGCCAACGTCCTGACTTTC CVSSQEGGGSGANVLTF
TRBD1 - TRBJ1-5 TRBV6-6 TGTGCCAGCAGTTCCCGGGACAGGGGGTACCCTCAGCCCCAGCATTTT CASSSRDRGYPQPQHF
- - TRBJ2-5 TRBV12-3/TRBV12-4 TGTGCCAGCAGACCCTCAAGGCAGCAGACCCAGTACTTC CASRPSRQQTQYF
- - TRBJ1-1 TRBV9 TGTGCCAGCAGCGTCTCCACTCAGGGCGGCACTGAAGCTTTCTTT CASSVSTQGGTEAFF
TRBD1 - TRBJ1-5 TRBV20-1 TGCAGTGCTAGAGGTTTAGGACAGGGGAATCAGCCCCAGCATTTT CSARGLGQGNQPQHF
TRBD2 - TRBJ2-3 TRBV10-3 TGTGCCATCGCTAGCGGGGGGGCAGATACGCAGTATTTT CAIASGGADTQYF
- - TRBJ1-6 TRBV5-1 TGCGCCAGCAGCCCGGCGGGGGCGGTACAGGGTAATTCACCCCTCCACTTT CASSPAGAVQGNSPLHF
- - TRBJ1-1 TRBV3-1 TGTGCCAGCAGCCAAGGAGTGCCTGAGAGCGAAGCTTTCTTT CASSQGVPESEAFF
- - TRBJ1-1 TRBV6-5 TGTGCCAGCAGTTACTCCTTTCTTGAGACTGAAGCTTTCTTT CASSYSFLETEAFF
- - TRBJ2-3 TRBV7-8 TGTGCCAGCAGCTTAGCTTATCGGGGGAGTAGCACAGATACGCAGTATTTT CASSLAYRGSSTDTQYF
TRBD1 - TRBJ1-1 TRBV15 TGTGCCACCAGCAGACCGAAGACAGGGGGCTGGGCTTTCTTT CATSRPKTGGWAFF
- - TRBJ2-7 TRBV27 TGTGCCAGCAGTTTAGGACTGACCCTCTACGAGCAGTACTTC CASSLGLTLYEQYF